The 8 T cell receptor beta chains reported below all come from one sample, sequenced in a study of blood T cell repertoires in COVID-19. Sequenced by immunoSEQ multiplex PCR; TCRdb stores in-frame clones only, minus some. Of about 210,000 clones listed, about 87% are singletons. Material: PBMCs or T cells enriched from blood (not recorded which). The receptors originated from a man in his thirties or forties who had recovered from COVID-19.

V and J are TRBV27 and TRBJ2-4; D remains ambiguous. The CDR3 has 16 amino acids. V lost 3 bases and J 0 bases, leaving 12 bases between the germline ends. The germline gives CDR1 MNHEY, CDR2 SMNVEV (reference sequence). The CDR3 spells CASSFNRLIAKNIQYF. In nucleotides, the CDR3 is TGTGCCAGCAGTTTCAACCGACTCATAGCCAAAAACATTCAGTACTTC.

The rearrangement joins TRBV15 to TRBJ2-5; TRBD2 aligns across 9 bases. Germline CDR1 and CDR2: LNHNV and YYDKDF (reference sequence). There are 18 residues in the CDR3. The V segment lost 0 bases and the J segment 0 bases; nucleotides outside the gene matches: 8. As DNA, the CDR3 is TGTGCCACCAGCAGAGATCTCCCTCTAGCGGGGTACCAAGAGACCCAGTACTTC. Protein: CATSRDLPLAGYQETQYF.

V and J are TRBV24-1 and TRBJ2-1; 11 nucleotides agree with TRBD1. Germline V CDR1 and CDR2: KGHDR, SFDVKD. J lost 2 bases, V lost 4 bases, and 3 bases had no gene match. The CDR3 has 16 residues. CDR3 region: CATSDRTGGAYNEQFF. In DNA, the CDR3 is TGTGCCACCAGTGACAGGACAGGGGGCGCCTACAATGAGCAGTTCTTC.

This clone was detected only a few times. The chain uses TRBV23-1 and TRBJ1-4; TRBD1 is a possible D gene (6 bases). TRBV23-1 is labeled an ORF, and its function is uncertain. The CDR3 has 14 residues. Trimming removed 6 bases from V and 7 bases from J, with 15 bases in between. The CDR3 DNA is TGCGCCAGCAGGATGTCACAGGGCGGTGAAAAACTGTTTTTT. Encoded protein: CASRMSQGGEKLFF.

This clone was counted between two and nine times. The V gene is TRBV10-2, the J gene TRBJ2-2; TRBD2 is a possible D gene (7 bases). The V gene lost 6 bases and the J gene lost 2 bases, with 34 bases spanning the gap. CDR1 and CDR2 from the germline V gene are WSHSY and SAAADI. This CDR3 is built from 22 residues. The CDR3 loop reads CASSPSRVRPGGRINNTGELFF. CDR3 in DNA: TGCGCCAGCAGCCCTTCCCGGGTTCGGCCGGGGGGCCGGATCAACAACACCGGGGAGCTGTTTTTT.

The CDR3 coding sequence is TGTGCCAGCAGTTTGGGGCTTGCGGCGTGGGGCACAGATACGCAGTATTTT. Its protein is CASSLGLAAWGTDTQYF. This chain connects TRBV27 to TRBJ2-3; a weak D match, TRBD1 (5 bases). Germline V lookup: CDR1 MNHEY, CDR2 SMNVEV (reference sequence). The V end was cut by 3 bases, the J end by 1 base, with 17 bases between. The CDR3 is 17 residues long.

The chain links TRBV9 to TRBJ2-5; TRBD2 matches 11 bases. The germline V gene has CDR1 SGDLS and CDR2 YYNGEE. Trimming cost V 2 bases and J 7 bases; bases outside gene matches: 7. There are 15 residues in the CDR3. The CDR3 coding sequence is TGTGCCAGCAGCGTTCTAGCGGGAGGTTTAGGGACCCAGTACTTC. Residues: CASSVLAGGLGTQYF.

The chain joins TRBV11-3 to TRBJ2-4; 8 bases align to TRBD2. The CDR3 runs 13 residues. V trimming: 5 bases; J trimming: 8 bases; junction bases outside the gene matches: 5. The V gene's germline CDR1 is SGHNT and CDR2 YENEEA. The CDR3 is CASSGSRGDIQYF. CDR3 nucleotides: TGTGCCAGCAGCGGGTCGCGGGGGGACATTCAGTACTTC.